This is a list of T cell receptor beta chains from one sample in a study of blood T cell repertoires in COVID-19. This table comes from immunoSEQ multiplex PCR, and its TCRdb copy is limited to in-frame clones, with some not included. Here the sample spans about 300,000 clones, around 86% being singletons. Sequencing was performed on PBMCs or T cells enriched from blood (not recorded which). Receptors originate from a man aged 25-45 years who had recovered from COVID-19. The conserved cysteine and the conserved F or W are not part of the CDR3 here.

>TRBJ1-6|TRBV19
ASSAGGGSPLH
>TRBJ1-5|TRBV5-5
ASSFLPRDRVQPQH
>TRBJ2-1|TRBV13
ASSSAGFEYNEQF
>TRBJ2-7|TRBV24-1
ATSDPGTGGEQY
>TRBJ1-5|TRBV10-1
ASSGNPGQGLSGNQPQH
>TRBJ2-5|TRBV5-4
ASSSQGRQETQY
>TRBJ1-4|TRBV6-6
ASTLGQGYGKLF
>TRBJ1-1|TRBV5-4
ASKGQVNTEAF
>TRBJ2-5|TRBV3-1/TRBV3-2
ASSLGGGQETQY
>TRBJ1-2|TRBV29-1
SVTTGGSYGYT
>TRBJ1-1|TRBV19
ASSITRHQNTEAF
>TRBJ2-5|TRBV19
ASSGWAGQTQY
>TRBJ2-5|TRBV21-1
ASSKRQVRRGETQY
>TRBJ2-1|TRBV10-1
ASTTGTAYNEQF
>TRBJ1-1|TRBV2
ASSPNRGNTEAF
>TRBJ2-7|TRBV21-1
ASGRQHSGRSYEQY
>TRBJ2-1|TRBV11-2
ASSRSGTLYNEQF
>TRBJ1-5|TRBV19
ASSNGQGASNQPQH
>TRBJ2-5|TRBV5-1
ASTDLPGEGLETQY
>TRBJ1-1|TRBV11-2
ASSPDRGTNTEAF
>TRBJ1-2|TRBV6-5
ASSSDRTYGYT
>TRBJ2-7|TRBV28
ASSLSGTGGDEQY
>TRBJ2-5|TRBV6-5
ASTRGVGQETQY
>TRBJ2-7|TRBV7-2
ASSLGGGGRTDEQY
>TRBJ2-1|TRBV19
ASSRNPLAGAYNEQF
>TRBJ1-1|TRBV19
ASSPRVDTEAF
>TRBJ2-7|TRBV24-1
ATSESQGARYEQY
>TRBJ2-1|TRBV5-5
ASSFPTSGLNNEQF
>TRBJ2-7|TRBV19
ASSRGGGSSYEQY
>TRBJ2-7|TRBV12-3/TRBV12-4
ASSPGGYEQY
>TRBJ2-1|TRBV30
AWSVGLANLNEQF
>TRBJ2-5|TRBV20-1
SASLGRGQETQY
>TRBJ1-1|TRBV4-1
ASSQEGGRRTEAF
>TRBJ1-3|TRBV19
ASSPWRGGSGGNTIY
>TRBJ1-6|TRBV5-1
ASSSEGVSPLH
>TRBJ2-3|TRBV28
AITTWDTQY
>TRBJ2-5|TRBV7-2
ASSPQGAAETQY
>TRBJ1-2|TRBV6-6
ASSYQGQGRGYT
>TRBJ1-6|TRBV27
ASSVLPPGSPLH
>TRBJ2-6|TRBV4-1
ASSQATAGGANVLT
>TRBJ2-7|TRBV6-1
ASSEAGRGYEQY
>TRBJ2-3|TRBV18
ASSPPGVMGQGKY
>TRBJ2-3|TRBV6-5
ASSRGQGRTDTQY
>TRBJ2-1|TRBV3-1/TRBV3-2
ASSLSPGLVF
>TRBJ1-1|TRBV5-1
ASSRDRPMNTEAF
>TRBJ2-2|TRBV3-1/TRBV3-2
ASRALMIGELF
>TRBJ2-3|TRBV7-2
ASSLSGVEDTQY
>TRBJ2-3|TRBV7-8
ASSRATSDTQY
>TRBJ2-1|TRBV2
ASSDGASGYNEQF
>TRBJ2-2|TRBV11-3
ASSPSSGSPNTGELF
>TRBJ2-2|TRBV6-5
ATPSGTVDTGELF
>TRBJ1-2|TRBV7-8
ASSLGVSGLRVGYT
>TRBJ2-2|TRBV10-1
ASSGTRLGELF
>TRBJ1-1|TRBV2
ASNALAVNTEAF
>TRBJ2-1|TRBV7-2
ASSLGRPGLSQF
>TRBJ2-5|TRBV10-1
ASSDGGSETQY
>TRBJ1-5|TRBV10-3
AISGTGGGTQH
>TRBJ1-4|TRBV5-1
ASSYDWTGGNEKLF
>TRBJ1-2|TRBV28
ASSLEDGYT
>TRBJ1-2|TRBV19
ASSTRGGADYGYT